The 24 T cell receptor beta chains in this list originate from one sample, sequenced in a study of identical twins. A single record per CDR3 protein comes from TCRdb applying MiXCR to the 5' RACE reads. The sample shows under 250,000 distinct CDR3 sequences, about 13% of them seen only once. These data are also associated with another study on yellow fever vaccine responses in identical twins.

The sequencing input was memory (CD45RO+) T cells sorted from blood. The source is a woman aged 18-30 years in good health.

The count of this clonotype is one. One junction end disagrees with the germline gene, perhaps due to a read error. The chain couples TRBV28 to TRBJ2-2, with D possibly matching TRBD2 (5 bases). The CDR3 sequence is 14 residues long. CDR1 and CDR2 (germline): MDHEN, SYDVKM. The CDR3 DNA is TGTGCCAGCAGTTTCGTACAGTATACCGGGGAGCTGTATTTT. It translates to CASSFVQYTGELYF.

This clonotype appeared many times. The CDR3 bases are TGTGCCAGCAGCCAAGAAAGATTCTACGAGCAGTACTTC. Translating gives CASSQERFYEQYF. The genes are TRBV4-2 and TRBJ2-7; D remains unclear. Looked up from germline, CDR1 is LGHNA and CDR2 is YNFKEQ. Trimming cost V 0 bases and J 3 bases, with 6 bases left between them. This CDR3 comprises 13 residues.

This clonotype was found a few times. The rearrangement links TRBV20-1 to TRBJ2-7, with D tentatively TRBD1 or TRBD2 (5 bases each). The CDR3 consists of 13 residues. V lost 1 base and J lost 8, with 15 bases in between. Germline assignment: CDR1 DFQATT and CDR2 SNEGSKA (reference sequence). In nucleotides, the CDR3 is TGCAGTGCTAGAGTACCAGGGAGCTCCAAGCAGTACTTC. Its protein product is CSARVPGSSKQYF.

This clonotype was counted between two and nine times. This rearrangement joins TRBV10-2 to TRBJ2-7; 14 nucleotides line up with TRBD2. Germline CDR1 WSHSY, CDR2 SAAADI. The CDR3 length is 17 residues. V shed 10 bases, J shed 5 bases, and the junction held 16 bases outside the gene matches. Here the CDR3 reads CATTGGGLAGDIHEQYF. CDR3 coding DNA: TGCGCCACCACGGGAGGGGGACTAGCGGGAGATATCCACGAGCAGTACTTC.

This chain uses TRBV4-3 with TRBJ2-3, with D unresolved. CDR1 LGHNA and CDR2 YSLEER come from the germline V gene. The CDR3 loop spans 15 amino acids. Trimming left V 0 bases short and J 1 base short, with 8 bases between. The CDR3 sequence is CASSQDSSGTDTQYF. The CDR3 coding sequence is TGCGCCAGCAGCCAAGATTCGTCCGGCACAGATACGCAGTATTTT.

V is TRBV6-5 and J is TRBJ2-1; 8 nucleotides align to TRBD1. Trimming removed 4 bases from V and 0 bases from J; junction bases left unmatched: 5. Per the germline V gene, CDR1 is MNHEY and CDR2 is SVGAGI. The CDR3 is made up of 16 amino acids. The CDR3 coding sequence is TGTGCCAGCAGTTTCCCCACAGGGGGCTCCTACAATGAGCAGTTCTTC. It encodes CASSFPTGGSYNEQFF.

This clonotype was seen a few times. The chain uses TRBV2 and TRBJ1-6; D gene ambiguous. Germline V CDR1 and CDR2: SNHLY, FYNNEI. Trimming left V 0 bases short and J 9 bases short, with 12 bases between. The length of the CDR3 is 15 residues. This chain's CDR3 is CASSEALGGLSPLHF. The CDR3 bases are TGTGCCAGCAGTGAAGCACTCGGAGGGCTTTCACCCCTCCACTTT.

The chain carries TRBV12-3 or TRBV12-4 and TRBJ2-5; D not certain. V lost 3 bases and J lost 7, with 9 bases in between. This CDR3 is built from 12 residues. CDR3 bases: TGTGCCAGCAGTTTTTTTACGGGGACCCAGTACTTC. Translated: CASSFFTGTQYF.

This clonotype was counted a few times. J is TRBJ1-2 and V is TRBV18; 7 nucleotides line up with TRBD1. In germline, CDR1 is KGHSH, CDR2 LQKENI. V was pared by 0 bases and J by 5 bases, with 6 bases of the junction left unmatched. The CDR3 spans 15 residues. In nucleotides, the CDR3 is TGTGCCAGCTCACCACCAAGACAGGGTGGATATGGCTACACCTTC. This codes for CASSPPRQGGYGYTF.

The CDR3 is CASSLYLVETQYF. CDR3 bases: TGTGCCAGCAGCTTGTACCTAGTGGAGACCCAGTACTTC. This chain links TRBV5-6 with TRBJ2-5; D is unresolved. V lost 1 base to trimming and J lost 5 bases, with 9 bases between them. CDR3 length equals 13 residues. CDR1 is SGHDT, CDR2 YYEEEE, per germline.

The chain has TRBV7-9 and TRBJ2-2; D perhaps matches TRBD1 (5 bases). Germline-derived CDR1 and CDR2 are SEHNR and FQNEAQ (reference sequence). The CDR3 spans 15 residues. The V end was cut by 5 bases, the J end by 4 bases, with 14 bases between. CDR3 sequence: CASSATGSGTGELFF. The CDR3 DNA is TGTGCCAGCAGCGCTACAGGCTCTGGCACCGGGGAGCTGTTTTTT.

This clonotype was observed a handful of times. This chain joins TRBV7-9 and TRBJ2-1; D may be TRBD1 (5 bases). V was pared by 3 bases and J by 8 bases, with 14 bases between. Germline V CDR1 and CDR2: SEHNR, FQNEAQ (reference sequence). The CDR3 totals 14 residues. This chain's CDR3 is CASSFAAGSHEQFF. Written as DNA, the CDR3 is TGTGCCAGCAGCTTTGCCGCAGGGTCCCATGAGCAGTTCTTC.

This clonotype was observed a few times. The gene calls are TRBV6-1 and TRBJ2-1, with 8 bases matching TRBD2. Germline V gives CDR1 MNHNS, CDR2 SASEGT. The CDR3 spans 13 residues. V lost 3 bases, J lost 7 bases, and 2 bases stayed unmatched. The CDR3 nucleotides are TGTGCCAGCAGTGACCCGGGAGGGAATGAGCAGTTCTTC. Translated: CASSDPGGNEQFF.

This clonotype was picked up many times. A read error may account for a junction end that differs from germline. This rearrangement joins TRBV7-7 to TRBJ2-7; 11 bases map to TRBD2. The CDR3 is 18 amino acids. Per germline, CDR1 SSHAT and CDR2 FNYEAQ (reference sequence). Written as DNA, the CDR3 is TGTGCTAGCAGTCGGACTAGCGGGTTTGATACCCCTAACCACGAGCAGTACTTC. This codes for CASSRTSGFDTPNHEQYF.

The J gene is TRBJ1-5, the V gene TRBV7-2, with a weak D call TRBD1 (6 bases). The V and J ends lost 1 base and 6 bases respectively, with 10 bases between them. The CDR3 totals 14 residues. Germline CDR1 is SGHTA and CDR2 is FQGNSA. CDR3 region: CASSLEGVIQPQHF. CDR3 bases: TGTGCCAGCAGCTTAGAGGGGGTTATTCAGCCCCAGCATTTT.

This clonotype was recorded a few times. The chain employs TRBV10-3 and TRBJ1-2; D call uncertain. This CDR3 region has 13 residues. The germline V and J ends were trimmed by 2 bases and 4 bases, with 8 bases remaining between them. The germline gives CDR1 ENHRY, CDR2 SYGVKD. The CDR3 sequence: CAISEEEFYGYTF. In nucleotides, the CDR3 is TGTGCCATCAGTGAGGAGGAATTCTATGGCTACACCTTC.

There are a few counts of this clonotype. The chain links TRBV28 to TRBJ2-3, with 11 bases identical to TRBD1. Germline V lookup: CDR1 MDHEN, CDR2 SYDVKM. V was clipped by 7 bases and J by 3 bases; unmatched bases: 6. This CDR3 is built from 15 residues. The CDR3 loop reads CASNPGDRGTDTQYF. The CDR3 bases are TGTGCCAGCAACCCCGGGGACAGGGGGACAGATACGCAGTATTTT.

There are many counts of this clonotype. The chain combines TRBV6-5 with TRBJ2-3, with D maybe TRBD1 (5 bases). In germline, CDR1 is MNHEY, CDR2 SVGAGI. This CDR3 is built from 16 residues. V was trimmed by 0 bases and J by 7 bases, leaving 17 bases between them. DNA of the CDR3: TGTGCCAGCAGTTACTCTCCGGACACCTACGGAAATACGCAGTATTTT. Translated: CASSYSPDTYGNTQYF.

The genes are TRBV4-3 and TRBJ1-2; 8 positions match TRBD1. V dropped 3 bases and J dropped 4; count of bases not matched to a gene: 10. CDR3 length: 16 amino acids. CDR1 LGHNA and CDR2 YSLEER come from the germline V gene. The CDR3 here is CASSQALTGAIYGYTF. The CDR3 DNA reads as TGCGCCAGCAGCCAGGCCTTGACAGGGGCGATCTATGGCTACACCTTC.

This clonotype showed up many times. Here the CDR3 reads CASTRTSGGVNTGELFF. The CDR3 DNA is TGTGCCAGCACAAGGACTAGCGGGGGGGTGAACACCGGGGAGCTGTTTTTT. The genes are TRBV2 and TRBJ2-2; 15 bases match TRBD2. The CDR3 is 17 residues long. V was clipped by 7 bases and J by 1 base; unmatched bases: 4. Germline V CDR1 and CDR2: SNHLY, FYNNEI.

This clonotype was seen more than once but under ten times. This chain's CDR3 is CASSQDRTQYF. In nucleotides, the CDR3 is TGTGCCAGCAGCCAAGATAGGACCCAGTACTTC. V is TRBV3-1 and J is TRBJ2-5; no definite D call. Looked up from germline, CDR1 is LGHDT and CDR2 is YNNKEL (reference sequence). Trimming stripped 0 bases from V and 7 bases from J, with 3 bases between. This CDR3 has 11 residues.

This clonotype was counted between two and nine times. This rearrangement joins TRBV6-5 to TRBJ2-2; D remains ambiguous. Trimming removed 0 bases at V and 3 bases at J, with 14 bases between. CDR1 and CDR2 from the germline V gene are MNHEY and SVGAGI. This CDR3 is 17 amino acids long. CDR3 coding DNA: TGTGCCAGCAGTTACTCGAGTAGGCTGTGGTACACCGGGGAGCTGTTTTTT. Its translation: CASSYSSRLWYTGELFF.

This clonotype was picked up a small number of times. CDR3 sequence: CASSSNPFDRVLPGNTIYF. CDR3 coding DNA: TGTGCCAGCAGCTCCAATCCCTTCGACAGGGTTCTCCCTGGAAACACCATATATTTT. The chain employs TRBV13 and TRBJ1-3, with TRBD1 identical over 7 bases. The germline CDR1 and CDR2 sequences are PRHDT and FYEKMQ (reference sequence). The CDR3 extends over 19 amino acids. V was clipped by 4 bases and J by 2 bases; unmatched bases: 17.

The table lists this clonotype with many counts. This rearrangement joins TRBV7-9 to TRBJ2-1, with D perhaps being TRBD1 or TRBD2 (5 bases each). The V gene lost 6 bases and the J gene lost 0 bases, with 9 bases spanning the gap. Per germline, CDR1 SEHNR and CDR2 FQNEAQ (reference sequence). The CDR3 spans 14 residues. Here the CDR3 DNA reads TGTGCCAGCAGGGGGACCAGCTCCTACAATGAGCAGTTCTTC. Residues: CASRGTSSYNEQFF. Combining the CDR3 with reference TRBV7-9 and TRBJ2-1 gives the whole variable domain DTGVSQNPRHKITKRGQNVTFRCDPISEHNRLYWYRQTLGQGPEFLTYFQNEAQLEKSRLLSDRFSAERPKGSFSTLEIQRTEQGDSAMYLCASRGTSSYNEQFFGPGTRLTVL.